The source of this TCR beta chain is a study of T cells in Graves' hyperthyroidism and ophthalmopathy. TCR beta CDR3 regions were amplified from RNA transcripts. RT-PCR in the first round (using the HTBI primer set) targeted the TCR CDR3. TCRdb re-analysed the multiplex PCR reads in MiXCR, keeping a single row per CDR3 protein. The data contain roughly 580,000 distinct CDR3 sequences, 14% of them singletons. The sample holds a few counts of this clonotype. Its antigen remains unidentified. The CDR3 is made up of 10 amino acids. The V end was cut by 0 bases, the J end by 4 bases, with 0 bases between. The germline CDR1 and CDR2 sequences are SQVTM and ANQGSEA. General study results and limits: Ophthalmopathy was model-predicted a median roughly 6.2 months pre-onset.

Newly diagnosed hyperthyroidism, duration under 2 months, in patients aged 18 to 65. Ahead of any ophthalmopathy symptoms, the blood sample was obtained at the first diagnosis of hyperthyroidism. It was around 10 ml of fresh peripheral blood that supplied the PBMCs. Sequencing was done on a sample of blood. The clonotype was recovered from a woman in her twenties or thirties with Graves' hyperthyroidism that later progressed to Graves' ophthalmopathy. The chain recombines TRBV29-1 with TRBJ1-2; no clear D gene. The CDR3 DNA sequence: TGCAGCGTTGAAGACTATGGCTACACCTTC. Its protein product is CSVEDYGYTF.